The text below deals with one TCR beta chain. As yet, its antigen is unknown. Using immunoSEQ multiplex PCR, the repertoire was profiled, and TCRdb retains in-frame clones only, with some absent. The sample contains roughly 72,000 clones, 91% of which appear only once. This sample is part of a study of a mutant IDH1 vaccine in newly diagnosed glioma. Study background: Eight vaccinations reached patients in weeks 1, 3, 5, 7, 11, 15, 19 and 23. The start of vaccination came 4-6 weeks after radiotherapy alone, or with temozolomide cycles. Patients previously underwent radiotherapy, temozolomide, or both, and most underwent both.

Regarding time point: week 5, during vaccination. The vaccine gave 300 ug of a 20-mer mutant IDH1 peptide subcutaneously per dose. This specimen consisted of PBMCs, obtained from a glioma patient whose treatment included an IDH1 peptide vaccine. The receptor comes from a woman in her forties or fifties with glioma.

The CDR3 DNA reads as TGTGCCAGCAGCAGCGGTTCTAGCGGGAGGAGCCGTAGTACGCAGTATTTT. This translates into CASSSGSSGRSRSTQYF. The V call is TRBV5-4, the J call TRBJ2-3; TRBD2 matches at 11 bases. This CDR3 spans 17 amino acids. The germline V gene has CDR1 SGHNT and CDR2 YYREEE (reference sequence). Trimming at V came to 4 bases and at J to 8 bases, leaving 15 bases not matched to a gene.